Listed below are T cell receptor beta chains from one sample, sequenced in a study of shared clonotypes between healthy human individuals. The table came from immunoSEQ multiplex PCR; TCRdb's copy has only in-frame clones and leaves some out. The repertoire holds 2 million to 3 million clones, 93% seen once, with about 0.34% in the top ten. The sample taken for sequencing was naive CD4+ T cells from PBMCs. The receptors were sampled from a man between 18 and 29 years old in good health. Some clones in this sample may be carry-over from other donors' samples. Each CDR3 is given with its conserved first and last residue. Each record gives: D gene, clone size, V gene, J gene, CDR3 protein, CDR3 DNA. D genes are given only for firm matches. Only part of the rows carry a size: once, few, many, or a class if the clone is expanded.

TRBD1,.,TRBV25-1,TRBJ1-1,CASSDSGTGAMNTEAFF,TGTGCCAGCAGCGATTCCGGGACAGGGGCTATGAACACTGAAGCTTTCTTT
.,.,TRBV9,TRBJ2-7,CASSRGALSYEQYF,TGTGCCAGCAGCCGGGGAGCGTTATCCTACGAGCAGTACTTC
.,.,TRBV7-2,TRBJ1-1,CASSLLSEAFF,TGTGCCAGCAGCTTGCTCTCTGAAGCTTTCTTT
.,.,TRBV7-9,TRBJ2-1,CASSFISGNEQFF,TGTGCCAGCAGCTTTATCTCTGGCAATGAGCAGTTCTTC
.,.,TRBV11-2,TRBJ2-7,CASSFTDTGYEQYF,TGTGCCAGCAGCTTTACGGACACGGGTTACGAGCAGTACTTC
.,.,TRBV27,TRBJ2-1,CASSLSKSNEQFF,TGTGCCAGCAGTTTATCAAAATCTAATGAGCAGTTCTTC
.,.,TRBV28,TRBJ2-7,CASSFLFRAGRSYEQYF,TGTGCCAGCAGTTTCCTCTTCCGGGCAGGTCGCTCCTACGAGCAGTACTTC
TRBD2,.,TRBV28,TRBJ2-7,CASNNGGWGLPEQYF,TGTGCCAGCAATAACGGGGGGTGGGGTCTTCCCGAGCAGTACTTC
.,.,TRBV30,TRBJ1-5,CAWSEVGRGDQPQHF,TGTGCCTGGAGTGAGGTTGGTAGGGGAGATCAGCCCCAGCATTTT
TRBD2,.,TRBV9,TRBJ2-7,CASSNLTSGRTLQYF,TGTGCCAGCAGCAACCTCACTAGCGGGAGAACTTTGCAGTACTTC
.,.,TRBV30,TRBJ1-4,CAWSNGQTTNEKLFF,TGTGCCTGGAGTAACGGACAGACAACTAATGAAAAACTGTTTTTT
.,.,TRBV7-3,TRBJ2-3,CASSSTPDTQYF,TGTGCCAGCAGCTCAACTCCAGATACGCAGTATTTT
TRBD2,once,TRBV19,TRBJ2-1,CASSIVGGHSYNEQFF,TGTGCCAGTAGTATAGTGGGAGGGCACTCCTACAATGAGCAGTTCTTC
.,.,TRBV10-3,TRBJ2-4,CATAPGLRNIQYF,TGTGCCACGGCCCCAGGGTTAAGGAACATTCAGTACTTC
.,.,TRBV28,TRBJ1-1,CASSQAGANTEAFF,TGTGCCAGCAGTCAGGCAGGCGCTAACACTGAAGCTTTCTTT
.,.,TRBV28,TRBJ2-3,CASSPIDGGSDGCTQYF,TGTGCCAGCAGTCCTATCGACGGGGGTAGTGATGGGTGTACGCAGTATTTT
TRBD2,.,TRBV7-2,TRBJ2-5,CASRGLAGGETQYF,TGTGCCAGCCGGGGACTAGCGGGTGGAGAGACCCAGTACTTC
.,.,TRBV4-2,TRBJ2-3,CASSQSIWDTQYF,TGTGCCAGCAGCCAGTCTATCTGGGATACGCAGTATTTT
.,.,TRBV5-1,TRBJ2-3,CASSLGWTDTDTQYF,TGCGCCAGCAGCTTGGGATGGACAGATACAGATACGCAGTATTTT
TRBD2,.,TRBV7-8,TRBJ2-5,CASLRGGETQYF,TGTGCCAGCCTACGGGGGGGAGAGACCCAGTACTTC
.,.,TRBV18,TRBJ2-5,CASSLREETQYF,TGTGCCAGCTCACTTCGGGAAGAGACCCAGTACTTC
TRBD2,.,TRBV5-4,TRBJ2-1,CASSRGGSDAGNEQFF,TGTGCCAGCAGCCGGGGGGGCTCCGATGCTGGGAATGAGCAGTTCTTC
.,.,TRBV11-3,TRBJ2-5,CASSFGGAQETQYF,TGTGCCAGCAGCTTCGGCGGGGCCCAAGAGACCCAGTACTTC
TRBD2,.,TRBV13,TRBJ2-1,CASSLVAGTSGHSSYNEQFF,TGTGCCAGCAGCTTAGTCGCCGGGACTAGCGGCCACAGCTCCTACAATGAGCAGTTCTTC
TRBD1,.,TRBV19,TRBJ1-2,CASSPRTGQGYTF,TGTGCCAGTAGTCCACGGACAGGGCAGGGCTACACCTTC
.,.,TRBV19,TRBJ1-2,CASSIGDGTIYGYTF,TGTGCCAGTAGTATCGGAGACGGGACGATCTATGGCTACACCTTC
.,.,TRBV27,TRBJ2-2,CASSFRANTGELFF,TGTGCCAGCAGTTTTAGGGCGAACACCGGGGAGCTGTTTTTT
.,.,TRBV27,TRBJ1-3,CASSLFKDGNTIYF,TGTGCCAGCAGTTTGTTCAAGGATGGAAACACCATATATTTT
.,.,TRBV7-9,TRBJ1-2,CASSLGGQIYGYTF,TGTGCCAGCAGCTTAGGAGGACAGATCTATGGCTACACCTTC
TRBD2,.,TRBV13,TRBJ2-1,CASSPGTSGTNEQFF,TGTGCCAGCAGTCCAGGGACTAGCGGGACCAATGAGCAGTTCTTC
.,.,TRBV18,TRBJ1-1,CASSPNQNTEAFF,TGTGCCAGCTCACCGAACCAGAACACTGAAGCTTTCTTT
.,.,TRBV12-5,TRBJ2-7,CASQFGDHEQYF,TGTGCTAGTCAGTTTGGAGACCACGAGCAGTACTTC
TRBD1,.,TRBV5-1,TRBJ1-1,CASSLGAWDRNTEAFF,TGCGCCAGCAGCTTGGGTGCATGGGACAGGAACACTGAAGCTTTCTTT
TRBD2,.,TRBV7-2,TRBJ2-3,CASSFSGPAADTQYF,TGTGCCAGCAGCTTTAGCGGGCCGGCCGCAGATACGCAGTATTTT
.,.,TRBV9,TRBJ2-7,CASSPRDEQYF,TGTGCCAGCAGCCCCCGGGACGAGCAGTACTTC
TRBD2,.,TRBV19,TRBJ2-3,CASSRGLAGGGSSTDTQYF,TGTGCCAGTAGTCGCGGACTAGCGGGAGGGGGATCTAGCACAGATACGCAGTATTTT
.,.,TRBV6-5,TRBJ2-5,CASSYALGGLKETQYF,TGTGCCAGCAGTTACGCCTTAGGAGGGTTAAAAGAGACCCAGTACTTC
.,.,TRBV18,TRBJ1-1,CASSPTMNTEAFF,TGTGCCAGCTCACCAACTATGAACACTGAAGCTTTCTTT
.,.,TRBV28,TRBJ2-7,CATTRVRGSSYEQYF,TGTGCCACCACACGGGTCAGGGGCAGCTCCTACGAGCAGTACTTC
.,.,TRBV19,TRBJ1-1,CASSTLRNTEAFF,TGTGCCAGTAGTACCCTGAGGAACACTGAAGCTTTCTTT
.,.,TRBV12-5,TRBJ2-3,CASGSGQTDTDTQYF,TGTGCTAGTGGTTCTGGACAGACAGACACAGATACGCAGTATTTT
.,.,TRBV28,TRBJ1-5,CASSLLEQPQHF,TGTGCCAGCAGTTTATTGGAACAGCCCCAGCATTTT
TRBD1,.,TRBV5-1,TRBJ2-5,CASSRVGQQETQYF,TGCGCCAGCAGCAGGGTGGGACAGCAAGAGACCCAGTACTTC
.,.,TRBV5-8,TRBJ1-1,CASGYKDTEAFF,TGTGCCAGCGGATACAAGGACACTGAAGCTTTCTTT
.,.,TRBV5-1,TRBJ2-2,CASSAASPGELELFF,TGCGCCAGCAGCGCAGCTAGTCCGGGAGAGCTGGAGCTGTTTTTT
.,.,TRBV6-5,TRBJ2-1,CASSYRLYNEQFF,TGTGCCAGCAGTTACAGACTGTACAATGAGCAGTTCTTC
.,.,TRBV7-2,TRBJ2-6,CASSRGANVLTF,TGTGCCAGCAGCCGGGGGGCCAACGTCCTGACTTTC